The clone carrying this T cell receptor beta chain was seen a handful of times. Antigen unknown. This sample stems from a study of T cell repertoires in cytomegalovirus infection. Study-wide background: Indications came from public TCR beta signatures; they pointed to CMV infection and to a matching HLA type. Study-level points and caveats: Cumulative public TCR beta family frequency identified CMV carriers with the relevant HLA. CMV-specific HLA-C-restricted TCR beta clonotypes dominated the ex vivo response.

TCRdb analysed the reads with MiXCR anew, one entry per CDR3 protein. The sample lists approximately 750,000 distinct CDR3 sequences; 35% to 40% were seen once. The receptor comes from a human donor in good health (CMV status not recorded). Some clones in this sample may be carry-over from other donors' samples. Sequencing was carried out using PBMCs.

DNA of the CDR3: TGTGCCAGCAGCTTAGCGGGGGTGGGTGATGAAGCTTTCTTT. Amino acids: CASSLAGVGDEAFF. The V call is TRBV7-6, the J call TRBJ1-1, with D maybe TRBD1 (5 bases). The V and J ends lost 0 bases and 7 bases respectively, with 12 bases between them. The length of the CDR3 is 14 residues. The germline V gene has CDR1 SGHVS and CDR2 FNYEAQ.